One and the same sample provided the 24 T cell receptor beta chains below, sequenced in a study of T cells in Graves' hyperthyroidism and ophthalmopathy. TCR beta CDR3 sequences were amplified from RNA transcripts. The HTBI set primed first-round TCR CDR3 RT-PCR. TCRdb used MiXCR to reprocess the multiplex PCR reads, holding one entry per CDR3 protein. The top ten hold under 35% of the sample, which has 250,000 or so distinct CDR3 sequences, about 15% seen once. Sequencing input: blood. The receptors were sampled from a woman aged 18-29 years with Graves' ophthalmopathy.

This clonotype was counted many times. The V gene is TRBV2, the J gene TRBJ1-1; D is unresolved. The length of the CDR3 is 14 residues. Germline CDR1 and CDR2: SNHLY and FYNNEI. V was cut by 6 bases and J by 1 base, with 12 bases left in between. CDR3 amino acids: CASSPSRQNTEAFF. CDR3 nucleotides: TGTGCCAGCAGCCCGTCGCGGCAGAACACTGAAGCTTTCTTT. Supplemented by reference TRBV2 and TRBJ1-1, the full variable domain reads EPEVTQTPSHQVTQMGQEVILRCVPISNHLYFYWYRQILGQKVEFLVSFYNNEISEKSEIFDDQFSVERPDGSNFTLKIRSTKLEDSAMYFCASSPSRQNTEAFFGQGTRLTVV.

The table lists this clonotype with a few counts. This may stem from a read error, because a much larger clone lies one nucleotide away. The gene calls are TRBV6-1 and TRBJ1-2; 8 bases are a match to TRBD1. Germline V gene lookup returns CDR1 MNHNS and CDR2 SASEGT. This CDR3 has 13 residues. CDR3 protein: CANSERQGQGYTF. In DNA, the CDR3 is TGTGCCAACAGTGAGCGACAGGGGCAAGGCTACACCTTC.

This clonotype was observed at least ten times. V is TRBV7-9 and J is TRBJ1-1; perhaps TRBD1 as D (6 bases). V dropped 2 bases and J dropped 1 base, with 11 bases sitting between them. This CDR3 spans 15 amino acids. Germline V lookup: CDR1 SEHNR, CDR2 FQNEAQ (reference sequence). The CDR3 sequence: CASSLIPGQNTEAFF. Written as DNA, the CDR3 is TGTGCCAGCAGCTTAATCCCGGGACAGAACACTGAAGCTTTCTTT.

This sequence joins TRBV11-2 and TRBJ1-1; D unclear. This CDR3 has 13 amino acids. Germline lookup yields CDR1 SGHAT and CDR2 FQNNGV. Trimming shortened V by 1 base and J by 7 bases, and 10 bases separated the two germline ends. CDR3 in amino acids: CASSLGRNFEAFF. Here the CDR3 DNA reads TGTGCCAGCAGCTTAGGGAGGAACTTTGAAGCTTTCTTT.

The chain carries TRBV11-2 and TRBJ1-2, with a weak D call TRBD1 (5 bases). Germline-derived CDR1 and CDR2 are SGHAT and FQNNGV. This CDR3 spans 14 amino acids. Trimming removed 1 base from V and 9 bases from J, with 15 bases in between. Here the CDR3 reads CASSLAGAAVSYTF. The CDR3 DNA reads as TGTGCCAGCAGCTTAGCCGGGGCCGCGGTGAGCTACACCTTC.

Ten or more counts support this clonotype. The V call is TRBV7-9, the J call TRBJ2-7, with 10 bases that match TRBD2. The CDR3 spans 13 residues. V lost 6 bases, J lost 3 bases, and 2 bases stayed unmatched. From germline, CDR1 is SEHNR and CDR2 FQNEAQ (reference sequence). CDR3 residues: CASSSGRIYEQYF. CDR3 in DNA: TGTGCCAGCAGTAGCGGGAGGATCTACGAGCAGTACTTC. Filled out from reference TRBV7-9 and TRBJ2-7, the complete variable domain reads DTGVSQNPRHKITKRGQNVTFRCDPISEHNRLYWYRQTLGQGPEFLTYFQNEAQLEKSRLLSDRFSAERPKGSFSTLEIQRTEQGDSAMYLCASSSGRIYEQYFGPGTRLTVT.

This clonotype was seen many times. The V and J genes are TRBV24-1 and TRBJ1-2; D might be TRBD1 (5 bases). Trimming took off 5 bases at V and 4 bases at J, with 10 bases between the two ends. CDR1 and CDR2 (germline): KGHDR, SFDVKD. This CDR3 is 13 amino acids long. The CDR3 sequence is CATSGIGAYGYTF. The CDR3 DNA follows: TGTGCCACCAGTGGGATCGGGGCCTATGGCTACACCTTC.

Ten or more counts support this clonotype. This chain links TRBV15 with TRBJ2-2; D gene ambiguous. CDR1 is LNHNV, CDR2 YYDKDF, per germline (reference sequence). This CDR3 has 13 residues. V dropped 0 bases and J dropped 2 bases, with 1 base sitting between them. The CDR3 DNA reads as TGTGCCACCAGCAGAGAAAACACCGGGGAGCTGTTTTTT. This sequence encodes CATSRENTGELFF.

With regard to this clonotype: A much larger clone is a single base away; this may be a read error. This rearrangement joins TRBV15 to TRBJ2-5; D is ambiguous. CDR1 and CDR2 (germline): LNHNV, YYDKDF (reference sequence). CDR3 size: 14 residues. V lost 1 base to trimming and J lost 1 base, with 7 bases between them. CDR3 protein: CATSRVYSQETQYF. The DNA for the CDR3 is TGTGCCACCAGCAGAGTTTACAGCCAAGAGACCCAGTACTTC.

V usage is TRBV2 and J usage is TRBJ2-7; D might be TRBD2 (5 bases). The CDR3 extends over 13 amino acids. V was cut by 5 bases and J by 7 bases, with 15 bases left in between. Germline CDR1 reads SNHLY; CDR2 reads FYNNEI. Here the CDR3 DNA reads TGTGCCAGCAGTTTCGGACTCACGCGGGAGCAGTACTTC. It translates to CASSFGLTREQYF. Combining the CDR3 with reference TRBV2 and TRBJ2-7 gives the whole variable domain EPEVTQTPSHQVTQMGQEVILRCVPISNHLYFYWYRQILGQKVEFLVSFYNNEISEKSEIFDDQFSVERPDGSNFTLKIRSTKLEDSAMYFCASSFGLTREQYFGPGTRLTVT.

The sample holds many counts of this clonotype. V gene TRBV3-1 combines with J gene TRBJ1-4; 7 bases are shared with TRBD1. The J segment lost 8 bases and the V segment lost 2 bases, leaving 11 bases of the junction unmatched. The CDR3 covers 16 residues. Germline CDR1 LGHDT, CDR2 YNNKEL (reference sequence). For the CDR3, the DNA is TGTGCCAGCAGCCAAACTACGGGACAGTATGGGGAAAAACTGTTTTTT. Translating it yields CASSQTTGQYGEKLFF.

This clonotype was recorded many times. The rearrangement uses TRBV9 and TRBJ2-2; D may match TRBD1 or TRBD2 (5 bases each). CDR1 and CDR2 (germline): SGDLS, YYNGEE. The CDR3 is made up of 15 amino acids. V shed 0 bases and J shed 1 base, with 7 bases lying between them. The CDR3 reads CASSVGGVNTGELFF. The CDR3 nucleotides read TGTGCCAGCAGCGTAGGAGGGGTGAACACCGGGGAGCTGTTTTTT. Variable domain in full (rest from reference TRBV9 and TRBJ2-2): DSGVTQTPKHLITATGQRVTLRCSPRSGDLSVYWYQQSLDQGLQFLIQYYNGEERAKGNILERFSAQQFPDLHSELNLSSLELGDSALYFCASSVGGVNTGELFFGEGSRLTVL.

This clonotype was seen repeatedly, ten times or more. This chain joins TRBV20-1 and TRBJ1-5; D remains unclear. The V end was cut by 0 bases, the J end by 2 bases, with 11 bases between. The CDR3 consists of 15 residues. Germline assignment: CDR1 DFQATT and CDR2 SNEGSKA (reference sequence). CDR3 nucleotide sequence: TGCAGTGCTAGAGATTACAGAATTGGCAATCAGCCCCAGCATTTT. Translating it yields CSARDYRIGNQPQHF.

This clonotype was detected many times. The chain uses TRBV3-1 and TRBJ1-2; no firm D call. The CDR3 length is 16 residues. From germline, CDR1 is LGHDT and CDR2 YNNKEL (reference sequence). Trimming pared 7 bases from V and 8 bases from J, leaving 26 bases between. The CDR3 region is CASTPSKSGILSGYTF. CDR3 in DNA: TGTGCCAGCACTCCTAGCAAATCAGGCATATTATCGGGCTACACCTTC.

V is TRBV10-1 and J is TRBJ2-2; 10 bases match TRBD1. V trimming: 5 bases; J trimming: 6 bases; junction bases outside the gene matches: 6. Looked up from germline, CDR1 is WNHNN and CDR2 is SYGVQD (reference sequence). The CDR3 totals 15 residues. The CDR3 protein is CASSMDRGMPGELFF. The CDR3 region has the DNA TGCGCCAGCAGTATGGACAGGGGGATGCCCGGGGAGCTGTTTTTT.

CDR3 sequence: CASSSQAGGAGYNEQFF. Written as DNA, the CDR3 is TGTGCCAGCAGCTCCCAAGCGGGGGGAGCGGGATACAATGAGCAGTTCTTC. The J gene is TRBJ2-1, the V gene TRBV7-9; 9 nucleotides align to TRBD2. Per the germline V gene, CDR1 is SEHNR and CDR2 is FQNEAQ (reference sequence). The CDR3 runs to 17 residues. J was trimmed by 4 bases and V by 4 bases; bases with no gene match: 11.

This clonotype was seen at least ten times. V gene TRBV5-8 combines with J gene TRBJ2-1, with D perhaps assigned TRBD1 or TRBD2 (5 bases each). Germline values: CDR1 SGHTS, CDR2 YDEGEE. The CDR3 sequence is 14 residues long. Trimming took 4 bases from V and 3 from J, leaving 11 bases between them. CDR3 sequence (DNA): TGTGCCAGCAGCGATGGGACCAACTACAATGAGCAGTTCTTC. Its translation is CASSDGTNYNEQFF.

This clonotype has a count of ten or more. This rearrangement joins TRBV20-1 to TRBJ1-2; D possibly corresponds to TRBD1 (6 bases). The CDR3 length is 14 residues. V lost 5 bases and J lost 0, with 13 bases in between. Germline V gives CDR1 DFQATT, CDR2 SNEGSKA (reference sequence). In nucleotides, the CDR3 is TGCAGTGCTGCGCGGGACACTTCTAACTATGGCTACACCTTC. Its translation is CSAARDTSNYGYTF.

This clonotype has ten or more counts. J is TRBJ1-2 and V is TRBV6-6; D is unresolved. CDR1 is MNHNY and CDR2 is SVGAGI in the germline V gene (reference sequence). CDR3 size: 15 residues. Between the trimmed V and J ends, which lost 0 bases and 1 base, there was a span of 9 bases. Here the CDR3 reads CASSYSGVLNYGYTF. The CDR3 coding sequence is TGTGCCAGCAGTTACTCCGGGGTTCTTAACTATGGCTACACCTTC.

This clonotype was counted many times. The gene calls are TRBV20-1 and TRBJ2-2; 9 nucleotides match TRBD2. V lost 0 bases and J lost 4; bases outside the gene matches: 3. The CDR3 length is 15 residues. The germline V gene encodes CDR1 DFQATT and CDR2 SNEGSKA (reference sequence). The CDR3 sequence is CSARDGGRATGELFF. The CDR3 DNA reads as TGCAGTGCTAGAGATGGCGGGAGGGCCACCGGGGAGCTGTTTTTT.

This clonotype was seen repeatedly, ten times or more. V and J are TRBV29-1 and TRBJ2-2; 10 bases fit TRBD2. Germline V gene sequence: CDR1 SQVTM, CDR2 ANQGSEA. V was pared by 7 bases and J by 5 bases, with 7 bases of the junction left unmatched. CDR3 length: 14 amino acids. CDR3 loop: CSAIAGLATGELFF. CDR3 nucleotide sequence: TGCAGCGCTATTGCGGGACTAGCGACCGGGGAGCTGTTTTTT.

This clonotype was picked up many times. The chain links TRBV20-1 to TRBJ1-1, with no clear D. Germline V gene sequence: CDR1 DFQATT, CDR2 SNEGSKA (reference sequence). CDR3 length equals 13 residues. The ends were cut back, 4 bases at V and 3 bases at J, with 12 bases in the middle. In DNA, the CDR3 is TGCAGTGCTAATCGGGGAAGTGACACTGAAGCTTTCTTT. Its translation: CSANRGSDTEAFF.

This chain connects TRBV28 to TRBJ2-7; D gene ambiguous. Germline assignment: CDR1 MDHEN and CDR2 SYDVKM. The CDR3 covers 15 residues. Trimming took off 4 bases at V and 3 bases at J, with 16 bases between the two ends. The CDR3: CASSSGPKKGYEQYF. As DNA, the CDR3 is TGTGCCAGCAGTTCGGGCCCTAAAAAGGGCTACGAGCAGTACTTC. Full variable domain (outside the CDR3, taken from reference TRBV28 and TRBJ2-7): DVKVTQSSRYLVKRTGEKVFLECVQDMDHENMFWYRQDPGLGLRLIYFSYDVKMKEKGDIPEGYSVSREKKERFSLILESASTNQTSMYLCASSSGPKKGYEQYFGPGTRLTVT.

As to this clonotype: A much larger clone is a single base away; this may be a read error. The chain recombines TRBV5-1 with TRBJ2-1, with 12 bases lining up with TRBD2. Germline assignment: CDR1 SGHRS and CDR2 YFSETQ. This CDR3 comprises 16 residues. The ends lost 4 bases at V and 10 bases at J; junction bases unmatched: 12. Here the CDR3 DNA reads TGCGCCAGCAGCCCACGGACTAGCGGGAATCCCTGGGAGCAGTTCTTC. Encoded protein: CASSPRTSGNPWEQFF.